The clone carrying this T cell receptor beta chain was seen only a few times. V lost 4 bases and J 7 bases, leaving 7 bases between the germline ends. The CDR3 covers 12 residues. The V gene's germline CDR1 is LNHDA and CDR2 SQIVND (reference sequence). Only in-frame clones appear in the TCRdb table, and some are missing; sequencing was by immunoSEQ multiplex PCR. The table lists fewer than 35,000 clones, roughly 90% of them singletons. The source of the sample is a study of regulatory and conventional T cells in RAG deficiency. This sample was also put to use in a study of regulatory T cells. As that report states: The primer mix had 52 TRBV and 13 TRBJ primers.

This TCR was recovered from a human donor in good health. The sequencing sample was made of CD8+ T cells sorted from blood. The V gene is TRBV19, the J gene TRBJ1-4, with D tentatively TRBD1 (5 bases). The CDR3 region has the DNA TGTGCCAGTAGTAAGCAGGGTGAAAAACTGTTTTTT. Its translation: CASSKQGEKLFF.